This TCR beta chain was identified in a study of long-term antiretroviral therapy in people with HIV. Study details: When the earliest samples were collected, ART was typically delayed until CD4 counts fell. General study findings and limits: With ART, diversity went up but was still lower than in transplant donor controls. Pre-ART expanded TRB clones stayed dominant throughout, though often decreasing after ART. Against controls, HIV repertoires showed narrower ranges of CDR3 length.

Survey level was the resolution at which the v3.0 immunoSEQ assay ran. Assay: immunoSEQ multiplex PCR; the TCRdb copy retains only in-frame clones and omits some. The sample includes 17,000 or so clones, about 81% seen only once; the top ten take about 14%. V dropped 5 bases and J dropped 5 bases, with 10 bases sitting between them. The CDR3 length is 14 residues. CDR1 is SEHNR, CDR2 FQNEAQ, per germline (reference sequence). A note on this clone: Its target is unknown.

The chain combines TRBV7-9 with TRBJ1-6; D is uncertain. The receptor was isolated from a woman aged 40-49 years with HIV. The sequenced sample was unsorted PBMCs, obtained about 3.2 years after starting antiretroviral therapy. The CDR3 protein is CASSKAADNSPLHF. The CDR3 DNA reads TGTGCCAGCAGCAAAGCGGCAGATAATTCACCCCTCCACTTT.